Shown below are 24 T cell receptor beta chains from a single sample sequenced in a study of shared clonotypes between healthy human individuals. Assay used: immunoSEQ multiplex PCR; TCRdb lists only in-frame clones, some missing. This sample has 2 million to 2.5 million clones; 90% to 95% occur once, and the top ten carry 0.39%. Sequencing was carried out using naive CD4+ T cells from PBMCs. Subset meaning: CD45RA+ positively selected. The receptors shown here come from a man aged 18-30 years in good health. Some clones in this sample may be carry-over from other donors' samples.

V gene TRBV7-3 combines with J gene TRBJ2-3; 10 bases line up with TRBD2. CDR3 length equals 16 residues. CDR1 is SGHTA, CDR2 FQGTGA, per germline. The ends lost 1 base at V and 1 base at J; junction bases unmatched: 2. CDR3 in DNA: TGTGCCAGCAGCTTAATAGCGGGAGGCCGCACAGATACGCAGTATTTT. This gives the protein CASSLIAGGRTDTQYF. The full variable domain, its missing parts supplied by reference TRBV7-3 and TRBJ2-3, is GAGVSQTPSNKVTEKGKYVELRCDPISGHTALYWYRQSLGQGPEFLIYFQGTGAADDSGLPNDRFFAVRPEGSVSTLKIQRTERGDSAVYLCASSLIAGGRTDTQYFGPGTRLTVL.

This clone was found a few times. The chain recombines TRBV19 with TRBJ1-1; no reliable D call. The CDR3 length is 14 residues. Germline loops: CDR1 LNHDA, CDR2 SQIVND (reference sequence). V lost 3 bases and J lost 2, with 10 bases in between. For the CDR3, the DNA is TGTGCCAGTAGTATTGTGTTTCAAAACACTGAAGCTTTCTTT. Amino acid sequence: CASSIVFQNTEAFF.

As regards this clone: The same CDR3 is also encoded by other DNA sequences in this sample. The genes are TRBV7-3 and TRBJ2-1, with 7 bases matching TRBD2. Germline assignment: CDR1 SGHTA and CDR2 FQGTGA. J lost 2 bases, V lost 3 bases, and 4 bases had no gene match. The CDR3 loop spans 15 amino acids. The DNA for the CDR3 is TGTGCCAGCAGCTTTACGGGAGGCACCTACAATGAGCAGTTCTTC. This translates into CASSFTGGTYNEQFF.

The CDR3 loop is CASSSLADAYEQYF. The CDR3 DNA reads as TGCGCCAGCAGCTCGCTAGCGGATGCCTACGAGCAGTACTTC. The chain recombines TRBV5-1 with TRBJ2-7; 7 bases match TRBD2. V was clipped by 3 bases and J by 2 bases; unmatched bases: 5. CDR3 length: 14 amino acids. Per germline, CDR1 SGHRS and CDR2 YFSETQ.

The chain is built from TRBV7-8 and TRBJ1-1; D possibly corresponds to TRBD1 (5 bases). With 1 base removed from V and 2 bases from J, the gap between germline ends came to 8 bases. This CDR3 region has 14 residues. Germline V lookup: CDR1 SGHVS, CDR2 FQNEAQ. The CDR3, as DNA: TGTGCCAGCAGCTTAGTTTGGGGCAACACTGAAGCTTTCTTT. It encodes CASSLVWGNTEAFF.

V gene TRBV19 combines with J gene TRBJ2-5; D unresolved. CDR3 length equals 14 residues. Per germline, CDR1 LNHDA and CDR2 SQIVND (reference sequence). V shed 6 bases and J shed 5 bases, with 16 bases lying between them. The CDR3 region is CASSSNKWGETQYF. The DNA of the CDR3 is TGTGCCAGTAGCAGTAACAAGTGGGGTGAGACCCAGTACTTC.

The chain combines TRBV19 with TRBJ2-2; D may match TRBD1 or TRBD2 (5 bases each). Germline V lookup: CDR1 LNHDA, CDR2 SQIVND (reference sequence). This CDR3 has 12 residues. The V gene lost 8 bases and the J gene lost 7 bases, with 11 bases spanning the gap. CDR3 DNA: TGTGCCAGTCTCCTGAGGGGCGGGGAGCTGTTTTTT. Protein sequence: CASLLRGGELFF.

This clone was found once. The chain carries TRBV29-1 and TRBJ2-5, with 12 bases identical to TRBD2. Germline V gene data show CDR1 as SQVTM and CDR2 as ANQGSEA. With V trimmed by 6 bases and J by 5 bases, 7 bases remained unmatched. The CDR3 sequence is 14 residues long. CDR3 in DNA: TGCAGCGTCGCTAGCGGGAGGGCCGGGGAGACCCAGTACTTC. It encodes CSVASGRAGETQYF. Variable domain in full (rest from reference TRBV29-1 and TRBJ2-5): SAVISQKPSRDICQRGTSLTIQCQVDSQVTMMFWYRQQPGQSLTLIATANQGSEATYESGFVIDKFPISRPNLTFSTLTVSNMSPEDSSIYLCSVASGRAGETQYFGPGTRLLVL.

The chain links TRBV18 to TRBJ2-1; the match to TRBD2 covers 10 bases. Germline CDR1 and CDR2: KGHSH and LQKENI. The CDR3 has 17 amino acids. V was pared by 1 base and J by 7 bases, with 10 bases of the junction left unmatched. The CDR3 DNA is TGTGCCAGCTCACCACAATCCAGCGGGAGGGCGTTTAATGAGCAGTTCTTC. It encodes CASSPQSSGRAFNEQFF.

The rearrangement uses TRBV27 and TRBJ2-2, with TRBD2 identical over 7 bases. J gave up 5 bases and V 4 bases, and 1 base lay outside the gene matches. CDR3 length: 13 amino acids. Germline values: CDR1 MNHEY, CDR2 SMNVEV (reference sequence). CDR3: CASSWGGTGELFF. CDR3 nucleotide sequence: TGTGCCAGCAGTTGGGGAGGGACCGGGGAGCTGTTTTTT.

The rearrangement joins TRBV7-2 to TRBJ1-2; D not resolved. The CDR3 loop spans 14 amino acids. V lost 1 base to trimming and J lost 4 bases, with 10 bases between them. Per germline, CDR1 SGHTA and CDR2 FQGNSA. CDR3 coding DNA: TGTGCCAGCAGCTTAGGGGCAGATGGCTATGGCTACACCTTC. Its translation: CASSLGADGYGYTF.

This rearrangement joins TRBV5-8 to TRBJ1-5; no reliable D call. The germline gives CDR1 SGHTS, CDR2 YDEGEE. The V gene lost 2 bases and the J gene lost 6 bases, with 9 bases spanning the gap. CDR3 size: 13 residues. CDR3 amino acids: CASSFTYGQPQHF. The CDR3 DNA reads TGTGCCAGCAGCTTTACATACGGTCAGCCCCAGCATTTT.

V gene TRBV5-1 combines with J gene TRBJ2-1; D tentatively reads TRBD1 or TRBD2 (5 bases each). This CDR3 spans 15 amino acids. Trimming removed 4 bases from V and 5 bases from J, with 16 bases in between. CDR1 and CDR2 (germline): SGHRS, YFSETQ. The CDR3, as DNA: TGCGCCAGCAGCCCCGGGACCTATGCCCACAATGAGCAGTTCTTC. Translating gives CASSPGTYAHNEQFF.

In the case of this clone: The sample has other DNA sequences that encode this CDR3 too. J is TRBJ2-3 and V is TRBV6-1; D is unresolved. V was shortened by 9 bases and J by 0 bases, with 4 bases between the two germline ends. Germline V gene sequence: CDR1 MNHNS, CDR2 SASEGT. The CDR3 is made up of 11 amino acids. The CDR3, as DNA: TGTGCCAGTGCCAGCACAGATACGCAGTATTTT. Its protein product is CASASTDTQYF.

The J gene is TRBJ2-1, the V gene TRBV29-1, with D tentatively TRBD2 (5 bases). The CDR3 loop spans 16 amino acids. Germline loops: CDR1 SQVTM, CDR2 ANQGSEA. V lost 3 bases to trimming and J lost 4 bases, with 19 bases between them. The CDR3 is CSVDVEGRVGYNEQFF. CDR3 coding DNA: TGCAGCGTTGACGTTGAAGGGCGGGTCGGGTACAATGAGCAGTTCTTC.

The CDR3 region is CASSAAPSGGYNEQFF. The CDR3 DNA reads as TGTGCCAGCAGCGCCGCTCCTAGCGGGGGCTACAATGAGCAGTTCTTC. The chain combines TRBV5-4 with TRBJ2-1; 10 nucleotides align to TRBD2. The CDR3 covers 16 residues. The V and J ends lost 4 bases and 3 bases, in that order; junction bases with no gene match: 7. Germline V gives CDR1 SGHNT, CDR2 YYREEE (reference sequence).

V usage is TRBV10-3 and J usage is TRBJ1-1, with a tentative D call TRBD1 (6 bases). V lost 6 bases to trimming and J lost 0 bases, with 11 bases between them. The CDR3 sequence is 14 residues long. Germline V gene data show CDR1 as ENHRY and CDR2 as SYGVKD. CDR3: CAIRQQGVNTEAFF. The CDR3 bases are TGTGCCATCAGGCAACAGGGAGTGAACACTGAAGCTTTCTTT.

This chain connects TRBV5-6 to TRBJ1-1, with a possible D match to TRBD1 (5 bases). This CDR3 has 14 amino acids. The ends were cut back, 6 bases at V and 0 bases at J, with 12 bases in the middle. In germline, CDR1 is SGHDT, CDR2 YYEEEE. The CDR3 sequence: CASTIWGVNTEAFF. The CDR3 region has the DNA TGTGCCAGCACCATATGGGGGGTGAACACTGAAGCTTTCTTT.

This clone was seen only once. CDR3 in DNA: TGCGCCAGCAGCAGGTCCCTAGCGGGAGCTTCCTACGAGCAGTACTTC. Translating gives CASSRSLAGASYEQYF. This chain joins TRBV5-1 and TRBJ2-7; the match to TRBD2 covers 10 bases. The CDR3 length is 16 residues. CDR1 is SGHRS, CDR2 YFSETQ, per germline. Unmatched junction bases numbered 8, after V lost 4 bases and J lost 1 base. Looking up the rest from reference TRBV5-1 and TRBJ2-7 gives the full variable domain: KAGVTQTPRYLIKTRGQQVTLSCSPISGHRSVSWYQQTPGQGLQFLFEYFSETQRNKGNFPGRFSGRQFSNSRSEMNVSTLELGDSALYLCASSRSLAGASYEQYFGPGTRLTVT.

The chain joins TRBV6-6 to TRBJ1-4; D might be TRBD1 (6 bases). V was clipped by 5 bases and J by 7 bases, with 17 bases between them. The CDR3 is made up of 15 amino acids. Germline V gene sequence: CDR1 MNHNY, CDR2 SVGAGI (reference sequence). The CDR3 region is CASSRGTGFSEKLFF. CDR3 bases: TGTGCCAGCAGTAGGGGAACAGGGTTCTCTGAAAAACTGTTTTTT.

CDR3 in DNA: TGTGCCAGCAGCCGAGGGACAGGGCGAGCGAACTATGGCTACACCTTC. This encodes CASSRGTGRANYGYTF. This rearrangement joins TRBV16 to TRBJ1-2; 9 bases match TRBD1. V lost 4 bases and J lost 2; bases outside the gene matches: 8. Germline-derived CDR1 and CDR2 are KGHSY and FQNENV. CDR3 length equals 16 residues.

This clone was recorded once. V is TRBV5-6 and J is TRBJ2-5; weak D call: TRBD1 (6 bases). The V and J ends lost 4 bases and 5 bases respectively, with 15 bases between them. The germline V gene has CDR1 SGHDT and CDR2 YYEEEE. This CDR3 is built from 14 residues. The chain's CDR3 is CASSVDRIGETQYF. CDR3 coding DNA: TGTGCCAGCAGCGTAGACAGGATTGGGGAGACCCAGTACTTC.

The V and J genes are TRBV28 and TRBJ2-7; TRBD2 matches 9 bases. Germline trimming cut 8 bases from V and 12 bases from J; bases unmatched to any gene: 20. CDR1 is MDHEN, CDR2 SYDVKM, per germline. This CDR3 contains 15 residues. The CDR3 reads CASWAGYAGGPLWYF. The CDR3 DNA reads as TGTGCCAGCTGGGCCGGCTATGCGGGAGGGCCTCTGTGGTACTTC.

The chain employs TRBV19 and TRBJ1-4; D is perhaps TRBD1 (5 bases). The CDR3 loop spans 12 amino acids. V was trimmed by 8 bases and J by 7 bases, leaving 11 bases between them. Germline lookup yields CDR1 LNHDA and CDR2 SQIVND (reference sequence). This chain's CDR3 is CASSKGSEKLFF. CDR3 bases: TGTGCCAGTTCCAAGGGGAGTGAAAAACTGTTTTTT.